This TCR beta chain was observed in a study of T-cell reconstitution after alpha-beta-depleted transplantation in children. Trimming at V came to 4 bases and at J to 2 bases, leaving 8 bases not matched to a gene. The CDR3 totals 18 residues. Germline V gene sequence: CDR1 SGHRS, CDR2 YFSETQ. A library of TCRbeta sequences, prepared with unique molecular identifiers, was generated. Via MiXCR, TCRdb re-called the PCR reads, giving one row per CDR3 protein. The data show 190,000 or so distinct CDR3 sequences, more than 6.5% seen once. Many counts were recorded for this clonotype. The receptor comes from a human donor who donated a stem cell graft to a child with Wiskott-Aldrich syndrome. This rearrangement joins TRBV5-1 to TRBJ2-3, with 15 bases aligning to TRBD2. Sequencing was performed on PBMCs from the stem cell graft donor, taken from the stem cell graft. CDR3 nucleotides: TGCGCCAGCAGCACCGGGACTAGCGGGAGGCCGTACACAGATACGCAGTATTTT. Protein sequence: CASSTGTSGRPYTDTQYF.